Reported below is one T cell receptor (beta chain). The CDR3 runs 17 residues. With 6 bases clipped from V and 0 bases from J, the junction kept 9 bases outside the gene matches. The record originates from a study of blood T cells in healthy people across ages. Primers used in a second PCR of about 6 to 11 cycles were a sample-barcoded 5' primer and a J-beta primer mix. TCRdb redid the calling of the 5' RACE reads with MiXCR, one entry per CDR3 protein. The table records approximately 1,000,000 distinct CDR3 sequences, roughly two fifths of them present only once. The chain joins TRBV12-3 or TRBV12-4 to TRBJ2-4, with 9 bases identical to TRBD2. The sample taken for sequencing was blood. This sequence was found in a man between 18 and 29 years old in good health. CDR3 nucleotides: TGTGCCAGCAGCCTAACGGGACTAGCAGTAGCCAAAAACATTCAGTACTTC. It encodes CASSLTGLAVAKNIQYF.